The sequence of this TCR beta chain was determined in a study of spatial heterogeneity in lung cancer. The germline V gene encodes CDR1 SGHDN and CDR2 FVKESK. Trimming left V 4 bases short and J 0 bases short, with 9 bases between. The CDR3 totals 14 residues. A unique molecular identifier was carried by every single TCR cDNA molecule. TCRdb recomputed calls from the 5' RACE reads with MiXCR, one row per CDR3 protein. This table holds tens of thousands of distinct CDR3 sequences, about an eighth found once. Specified time point: sample taken at primary tumor resection. Researchers sequenced whole RNA taken from tumor, nontumor lung or frozen PBMC without sorting.

The genes are TRBV14 and TRBJ1-2; tentative D call: TRBD1 (5 bases). The source material was PBMCs, sampled at surgery. This TCR was sampled from a male donor with early-stage non-small cell lung cancer. This CDR3 is CASSRDSSNYGYTF. As DNA, the CDR3 is TGTGCCAGCAGCCGAGACAGCTCTAACTATGGCTACACCTTC.